This TCR beta chain came from a study of blood T cell repertoires in COVID-19. V was trimmed by 5 bases and J by 5 bases, leaving 15 bases between them. The CDR3 covers 14 residues. The germline V gene has CDR1 SGHAT and CDR2 FQDESV (reference sequence). Authors' methods: Amplification of reference gene primers provided the estimated nucleated cell counts. Generated by immunoSEQ multiplex PCR, the TCRdb table keeps only in-frame clones and is missing some. V, J and clone size were drawn from that table, and D and trimming were deduced from the DNA. Here the sample spans some 180,000 clones, 70% to 85% being singletons.

The specimen sequenced was peripheral blood. V usage is TRBV11-1 and J usage is TRBJ2-5; D unclear. This receptor was obtained from a man aged 45-60 years who had recovered from COVID-19. The CDR3: CASSPPWAWETQYF. The CDR3 nucleotides read TGTGCCAGCAGCCCCCCGTGGGCCTGGGAGACCCAGTACTTC.